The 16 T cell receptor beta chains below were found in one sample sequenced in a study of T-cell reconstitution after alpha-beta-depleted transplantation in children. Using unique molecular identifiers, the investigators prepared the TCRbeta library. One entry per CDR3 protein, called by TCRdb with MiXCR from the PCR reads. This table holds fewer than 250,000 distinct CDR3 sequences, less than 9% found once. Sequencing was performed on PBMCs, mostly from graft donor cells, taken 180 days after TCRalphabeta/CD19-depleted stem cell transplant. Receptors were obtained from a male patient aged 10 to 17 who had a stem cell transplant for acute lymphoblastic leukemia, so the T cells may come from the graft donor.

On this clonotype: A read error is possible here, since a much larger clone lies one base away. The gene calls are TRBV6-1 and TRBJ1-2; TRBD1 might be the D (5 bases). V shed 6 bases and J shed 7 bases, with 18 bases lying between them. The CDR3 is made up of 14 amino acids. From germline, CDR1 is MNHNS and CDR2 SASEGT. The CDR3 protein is CASSLQHGGIGYTF. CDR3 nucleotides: TGTGCCAGCAGCCTCCAACATGGGGGGATTGGCTACACCTTC.

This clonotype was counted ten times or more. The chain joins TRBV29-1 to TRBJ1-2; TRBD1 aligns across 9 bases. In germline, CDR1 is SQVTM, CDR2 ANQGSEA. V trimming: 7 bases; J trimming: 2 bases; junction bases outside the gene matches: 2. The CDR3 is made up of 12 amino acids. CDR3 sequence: CSATGGNYGYTF. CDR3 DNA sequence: TGCAGCGCCACAGGGGGCAACTATGGCTACACCTTC.

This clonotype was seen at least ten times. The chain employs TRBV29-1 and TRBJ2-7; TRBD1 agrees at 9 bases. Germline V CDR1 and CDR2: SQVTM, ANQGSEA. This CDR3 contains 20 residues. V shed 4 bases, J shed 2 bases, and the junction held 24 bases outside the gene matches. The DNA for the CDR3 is TGCAGCGTTGCCAAGAGACCCCAGACACAGGGGGCGGTACTGACCTACGAGCAGTACTTC. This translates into CSVAKRPQTQGAVLTYEQYF.

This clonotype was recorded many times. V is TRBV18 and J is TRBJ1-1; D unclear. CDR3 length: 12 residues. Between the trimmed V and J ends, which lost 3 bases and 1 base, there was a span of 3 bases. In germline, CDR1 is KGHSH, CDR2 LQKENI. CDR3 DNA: TGTGCCAGCTCACCGGCGAACACTGAAGCTTTCTTT. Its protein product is CASSPANTEAFF.

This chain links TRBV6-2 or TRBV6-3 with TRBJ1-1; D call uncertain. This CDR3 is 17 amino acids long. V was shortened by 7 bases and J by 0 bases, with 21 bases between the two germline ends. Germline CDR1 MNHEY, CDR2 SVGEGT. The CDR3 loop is CASTSFRHLIMNTEAFF. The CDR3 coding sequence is TGTGCCAGCACTTCATTCCGACACCTAATTATGAACACTGAAGCTTTCTTT.

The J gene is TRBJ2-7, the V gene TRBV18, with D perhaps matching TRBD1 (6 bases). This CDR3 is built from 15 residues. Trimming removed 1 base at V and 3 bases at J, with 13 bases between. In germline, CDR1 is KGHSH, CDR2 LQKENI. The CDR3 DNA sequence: TGTGCCAGCTCACCACGGGGGAAGGACAGCTACGAGCAGTACTTC. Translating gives CASSPRGKDSYEQYF.

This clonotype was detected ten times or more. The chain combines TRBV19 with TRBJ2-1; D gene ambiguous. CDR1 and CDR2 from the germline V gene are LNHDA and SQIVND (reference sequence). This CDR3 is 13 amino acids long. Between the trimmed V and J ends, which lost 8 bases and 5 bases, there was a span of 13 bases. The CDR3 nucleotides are TGTGCCAGTGAAGCTAAGGCTCACAATGAGCAGTTCTTC. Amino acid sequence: CASEAKAHNEQFF.

The CDR3 spells CASSQDRGAFF. The CDR3 DNA reads as TGCGCCAGCAGCCAAGATAGAGGGGCTTTCTTT. V is TRBV4-1 and J is TRBJ1-1, with no clear D. Germline V gene sequence: CDR1 MGHRA, CDR2 YSYEKL. The CDR3 contains 11 residues. Trimming took off 0 bases at V and 11 bases at J, with 7 bases between the two ends.

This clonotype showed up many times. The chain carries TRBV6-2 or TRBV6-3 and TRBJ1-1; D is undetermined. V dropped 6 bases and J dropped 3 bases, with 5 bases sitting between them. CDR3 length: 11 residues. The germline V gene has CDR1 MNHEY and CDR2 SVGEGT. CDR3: CASRTDTEAFF. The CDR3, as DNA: TGTGCCAGCAGAACTGACACTGAAGCTTTCTTT.

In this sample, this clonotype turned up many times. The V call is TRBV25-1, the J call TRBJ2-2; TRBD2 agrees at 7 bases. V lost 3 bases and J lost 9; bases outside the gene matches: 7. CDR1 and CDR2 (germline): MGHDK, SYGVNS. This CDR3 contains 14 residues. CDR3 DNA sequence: TGTGCCAGCAGTGAGCCTGGGGGGGTGCGGGAGCTGTTTTTT. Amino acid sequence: CASSEPGGVRELFF.

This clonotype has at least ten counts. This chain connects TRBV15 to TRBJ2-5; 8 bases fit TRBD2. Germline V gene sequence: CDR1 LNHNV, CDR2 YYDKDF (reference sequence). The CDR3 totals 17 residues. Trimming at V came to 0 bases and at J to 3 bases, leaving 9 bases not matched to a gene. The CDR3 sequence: CATSRDPPGGLKETQYF. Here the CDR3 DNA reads TGTGCCACCAGCAGAGATCCCCCGGGAGGGCTTAAAGAGACCCAGTACTTC.

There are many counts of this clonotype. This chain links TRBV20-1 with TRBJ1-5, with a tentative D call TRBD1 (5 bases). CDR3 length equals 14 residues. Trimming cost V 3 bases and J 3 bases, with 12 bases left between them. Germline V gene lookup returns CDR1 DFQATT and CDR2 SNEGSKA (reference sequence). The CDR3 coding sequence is TGCAGTGCTAGTAGGTCAGGGACCAATCAGCCCCAGCATTTT. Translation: CSASRSGTNQPQHF.

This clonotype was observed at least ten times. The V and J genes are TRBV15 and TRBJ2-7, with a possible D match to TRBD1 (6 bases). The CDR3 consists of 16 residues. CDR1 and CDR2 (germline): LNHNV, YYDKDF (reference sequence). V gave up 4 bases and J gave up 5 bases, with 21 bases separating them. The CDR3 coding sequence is TGTGCCACCAGCACCCTGGGGATAAAGGGGGTCCACGAGCAGTACTTC. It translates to CATSTLGIKGVHEQYF. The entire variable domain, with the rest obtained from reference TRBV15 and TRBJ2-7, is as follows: DAMVIQNPRYQVTQFGKPVTLSCSQTLNHNVMYWYQQKSSQAPKLLFHYYDKDFNNEADTPDNFQSRRPNTSFCFLDIRSPGLGDTAMYLCATSTLGIKGVHEQYFGPGTRLTVT.

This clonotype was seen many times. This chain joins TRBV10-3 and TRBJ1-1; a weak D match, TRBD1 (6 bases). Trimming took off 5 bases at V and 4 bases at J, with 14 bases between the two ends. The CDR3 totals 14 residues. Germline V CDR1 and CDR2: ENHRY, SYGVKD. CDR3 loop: CAISMDSLATEAFF. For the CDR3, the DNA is TGTGCCATCAGTATGGACAGTCTTGCCACTGAAGCTTTCTTT.

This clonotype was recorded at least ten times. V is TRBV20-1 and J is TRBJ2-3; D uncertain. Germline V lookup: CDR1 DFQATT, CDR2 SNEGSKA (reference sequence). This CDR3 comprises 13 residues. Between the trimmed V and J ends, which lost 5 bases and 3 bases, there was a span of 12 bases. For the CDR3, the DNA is TGCAGTGCTCAGAGGCCCGGGACAGATACGCAGTATTTT. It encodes CSAQRPGTDTQYF.

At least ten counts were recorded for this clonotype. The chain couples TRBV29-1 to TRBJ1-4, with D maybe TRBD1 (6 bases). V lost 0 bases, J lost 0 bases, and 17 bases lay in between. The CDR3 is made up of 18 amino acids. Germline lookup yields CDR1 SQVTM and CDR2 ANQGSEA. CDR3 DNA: TGCAGCGTTGAAGATTTGAAAGGGAGGGGGTCAACTAATGAAAAACTGTTTTTT. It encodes CSVEDLKGRGSTNEKLFF. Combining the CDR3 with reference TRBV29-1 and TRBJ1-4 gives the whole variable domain SAVISQKPSRDICQRGTSLTIQCQVDSQVTMMFWYRQQPGQSLTLIATANQGSEATYESGFVIDKFPISRPNLTFSTLTVSNMSPEDSSIYLCSVEDLKGRGSTNEKLFFGSGTQLSVL.